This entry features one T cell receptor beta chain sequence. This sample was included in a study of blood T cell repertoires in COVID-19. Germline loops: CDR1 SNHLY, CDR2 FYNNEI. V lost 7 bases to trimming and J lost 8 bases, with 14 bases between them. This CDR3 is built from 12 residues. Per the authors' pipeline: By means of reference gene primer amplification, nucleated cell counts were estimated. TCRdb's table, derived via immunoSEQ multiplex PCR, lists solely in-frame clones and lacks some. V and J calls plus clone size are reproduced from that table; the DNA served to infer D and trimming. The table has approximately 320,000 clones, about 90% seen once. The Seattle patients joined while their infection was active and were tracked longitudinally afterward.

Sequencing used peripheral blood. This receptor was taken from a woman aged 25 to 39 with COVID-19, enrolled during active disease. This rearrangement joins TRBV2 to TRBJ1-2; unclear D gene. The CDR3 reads CASTLGLRGYTF. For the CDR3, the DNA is TGTGCCAGCACCCTGGGCCTAAGGGGCTACACCTTC.